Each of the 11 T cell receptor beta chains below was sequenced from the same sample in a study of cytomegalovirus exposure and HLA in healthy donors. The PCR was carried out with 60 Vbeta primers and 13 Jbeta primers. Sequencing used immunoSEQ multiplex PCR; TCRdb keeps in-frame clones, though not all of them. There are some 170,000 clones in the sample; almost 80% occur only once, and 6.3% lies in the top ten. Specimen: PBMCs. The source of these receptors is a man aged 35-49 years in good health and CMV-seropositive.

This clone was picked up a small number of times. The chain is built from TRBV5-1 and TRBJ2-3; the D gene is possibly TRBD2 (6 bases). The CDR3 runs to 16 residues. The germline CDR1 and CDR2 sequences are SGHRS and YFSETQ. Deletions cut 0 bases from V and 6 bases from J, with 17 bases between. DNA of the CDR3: TGCGCCAGCAGCTTGGGGGGCCTAGCGACCGACGATACGCAGTATTTT. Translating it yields CASSLGGLATDDTQYF.

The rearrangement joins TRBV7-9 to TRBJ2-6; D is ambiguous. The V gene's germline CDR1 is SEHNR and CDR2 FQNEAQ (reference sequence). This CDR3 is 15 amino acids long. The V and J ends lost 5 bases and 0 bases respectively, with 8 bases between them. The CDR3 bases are TGTGCCAGCAGCCCAGGCCTCTCTGGGGCCAACGTCCTGACTTTC. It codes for CASSPGLSGANVLTF.

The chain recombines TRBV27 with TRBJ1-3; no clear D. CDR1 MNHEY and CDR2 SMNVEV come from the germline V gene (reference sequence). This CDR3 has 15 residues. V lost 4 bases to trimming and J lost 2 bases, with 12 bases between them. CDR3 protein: CASSSRTGTGNTIYF. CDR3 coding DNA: TGTGCCAGCAGTTCAAGGACGGGGACTGGAAACACCATATATTTT.

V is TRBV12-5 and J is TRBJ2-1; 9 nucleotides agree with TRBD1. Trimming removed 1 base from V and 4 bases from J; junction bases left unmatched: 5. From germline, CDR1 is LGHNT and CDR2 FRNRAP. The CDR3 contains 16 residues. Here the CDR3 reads CASGLAQGARYNEQFF. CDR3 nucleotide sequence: TGTGCTAGTGGTTTGGCACAGGGGGCGAGGTACAATGAGCAGTTCTTC.

In DNA form, the CDR3 reads TGTGCCAGCAGCTTACAACGGGGGTCAAGCGGCTACACCTTC. Translation gives CASSLQRGSSGYTF. This rearrangement joins TRBV13 to TRBJ1-2; D possibly corresponds to TRBD1 (5 bases). Germline loops: CDR1 PRHDT, CDR2 FYEKMQ (reference sequence). V shed 2 bases and J shed 8 bases, with 15 bases lying between them. The CDR3 loop spans 14 amino acids.

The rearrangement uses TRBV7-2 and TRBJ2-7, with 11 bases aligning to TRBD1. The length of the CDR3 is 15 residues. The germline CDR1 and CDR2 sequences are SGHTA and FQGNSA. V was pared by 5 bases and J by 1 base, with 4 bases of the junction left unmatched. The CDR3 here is CASSLGQGGSYEQYF. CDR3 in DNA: TGTGCCAGCAGCCTGGGACAGGGGGGGTCCTACGAGCAGTACTTC.

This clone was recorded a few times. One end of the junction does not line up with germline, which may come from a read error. CDR3 residues: CASSLGQGAVNSQYF. In nucleotides, the CDR3 is TGTGCCAGCAGCTTGGGACAGGGGGCGGTCAACAGTCAGTACTTC. The chain employs TRBV5-4 and TRBJ2-4; 10 bases line up with TRBD1. This CDR3 has 15 residues. The germline CDR1 and CDR2 sequences are SGHNT and YYREEE (reference sequence).

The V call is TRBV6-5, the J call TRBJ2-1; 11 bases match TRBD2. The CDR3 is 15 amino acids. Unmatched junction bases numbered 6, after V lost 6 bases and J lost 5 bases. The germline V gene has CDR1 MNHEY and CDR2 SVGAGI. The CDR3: CASRLGGLADNEQFF. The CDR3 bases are TGTGCCAGCAGGTTAGGGGGACTAGCGGACAATGAGCAGTTCTTC.

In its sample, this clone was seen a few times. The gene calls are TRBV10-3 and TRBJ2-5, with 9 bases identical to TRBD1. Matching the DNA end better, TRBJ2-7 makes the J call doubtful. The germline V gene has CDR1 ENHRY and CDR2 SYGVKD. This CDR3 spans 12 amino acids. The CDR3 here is CAVRTGDYEQYF. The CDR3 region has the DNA TGTGCCGTGAGGACAGGGGATTACGAGCAGTACTTC.

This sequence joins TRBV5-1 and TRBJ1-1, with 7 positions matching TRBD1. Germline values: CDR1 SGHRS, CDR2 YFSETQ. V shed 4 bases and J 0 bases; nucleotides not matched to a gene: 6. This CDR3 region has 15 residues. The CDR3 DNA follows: TGCGCCAGCAGCAAGACAGGGTTGATGAACACTGAAGCTTTCTTT. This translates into CASSKTGLMNTEAFF.

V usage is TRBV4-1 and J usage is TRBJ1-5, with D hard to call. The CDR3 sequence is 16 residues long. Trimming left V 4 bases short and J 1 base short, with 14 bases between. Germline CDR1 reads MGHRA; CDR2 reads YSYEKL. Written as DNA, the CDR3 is TGCGCCAGCAGCCCTCTATCGGGGAAAAGCAATCAGCCCCAGCATTTT. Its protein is CASSPLSGKSNQPQHF.